The entry below gives a single T cell receptor (beta chain) sequence along with its context. The antigen is not known. J lost 8 bases, V lost 2 bases, and 7 bases had no gene match. Germline CDR1 is KGHDR and CDR2 is SFDVKD. The CDR3 extends over 15 amino acids. Sequencing used immunoSEQ multiplex PCR; TCRdb keeps in-frame clones, though not all of them. The sample has 130,000 to 150,000 clones; 85% to 95% are singletons. The data derive from a study of T cell responses to AZD1222 COVID-19 vaccine. Study-wide results and caveats: Spike-spanning, vaccine-associated CD4 TCRs were dominant at 160-218 and 743-854. Targets within unmutated variant regions were reportedly found for nearly half of spike-specific TCRs. Donors were largely white British and mainly female; clonal diversity was possibly underestimated. Among AZD1222 vaccinees, only 5 to 7 were seropositive at baseline.

This chain links TRBV24-1 with TRBJ1-2, with 10 bases identical to TRBD1. The TCR sequence derives from an adult in good health. This specimen was peripheral blood, taken on day 0 of AZD1222 vaccination. The CDR3 loop is CATSDSTGGRSGYTF. The CDR3 bases are TGTGCCACCAGTGATTCGACAGGGGGCAGGAGCGGCTACACCTTC.